Listed below are T cell receptor beta chains from one sample, sequenced in a study of T cell therapy after organ transplantation. Method: immunoSEQ multiplex PCR; TCRdb's copy keeps in-frame clones and lacks some. The sample has roughly 15,000 clones; over 75% are singletons. Antigen specificity for these receptors is unknown. The material sequenced was CD8+ T cells from blood, taken after autologous CMV-specific T cell therapy. These receptors came from a human patient who had received a solid organ transplant and had CMV disease. The graft donor may have given rise to some T cells. Each CDR3 is given with its conserved first and last residue. A D gene is named only where the DNA matches it firmly. Clone size, where shown, is once, few, many, or a class for clones that have expanded.

V gene	clone size	D gene	J gene	CDR3 DNA	CDR3 protein
TRBV4-2	.	TRBD1	TRBJ2-3	TGTGCCAGCAGCCGGAACAACAGGGGTTCAGATACGCAGTATTTT	CASSRNNRGSDTQYF
TRBV4-3	.	.	TRBJ2-7	TGCGCCAGCAGCCAAGTGACCAGCGGACCGGGGGAGCAGTACTTC	CASSQVTSGPGEQYF
TRBV11-2	.	TRBD1	TRBJ1-2	TGTGCCAGCAGCTTAGCCGGACAGGGGCCTTCCTATGGCTACACCTTC	CASSLAGQGPSYGYTF
TRBV7-9	.	.	TRBJ2-4	TGTGCCAGCAGCTTAGCCCAGGGAGTGGCCAAAAACATTCAGTACTTC	CASSLAQGVAKNIQYF
TRBV19	.	.	TRBJ2-3	TGTGCCAGTAGTATTCGGGGAGGGGGAGATACGCAGTATTTT	CASSIRGGGDTQYF
TRBV7-6	.	.	TRBJ2-7	TGTGCCAGCAGCTTCGGCGCTGAGTCCTACGAGCAGTACTTC	CASSFGAESYEQYF
TRBV10-2	few	TRBD2	TRBJ2-1	TGCGCCAGCAATTTAGCGGGAGGCACCTACAATGAGCAGTTCTTC	CASNLAGGTYNEQFF
TRBV6-1	.	TRBD2	TRBJ2-7	TGTGCCAGCAGTGGACTAGCGGGAGACCCCTACGAGCAGTACTTC	CASSGLAGDPYEQYF
TRBV30	once	.	TRBJ1-1	TGTGCCTGGAGTCCCCTCTCTGAAGCTTTCTTT	CAWSPLSEAFF
TRBV27	.	.	TRBJ2-5	TGTGCCAGCAGTTTATCGTGGGGACGCCAAGAGACCCAGTACTTC	CASSLSWGRQETQYF
TRBV7-2	.	.	TRBJ2-5	TGTGCCAGCAGCCCTAGGGGGGAGGAGACCCAGTACTTC	CASSPRGEETQYF
TRBV5-6	medium-sized	.	TRBJ1-2	TGTGCCAGCAGCTCGCAGGGGAGCTATGGCTACACCTTC	CASSSQGSYGYTF
TRBV6-5	.	.	TRBJ1-2	TGTGCCAGCAGTTACGGAGGCTATGGCTACACCTTC	CASSYGGYGYTF
TRBV11-2	.	.	TRBJ2-7	TGTGCCAGCAGCTTCGATACTGGCTCCTACGAGCAGTACTTC	CASSFDTGSYEQYF
TRBV19	.	TRBD1	TRBJ1-1	TGTGCCAGTAGTCTACTGACAGGGGTGAACACTGAAGCTTTCTTT	CASSLLTGVNTEAFF
TRBV6-5	many	.	TRBJ1-1	TGTGCCAGCAGGCCAGGGTTAAGAACTGAAGCTTTCTTT	CASRPGLRTEAFF
TRBV21-1	.	.	TRBJ1-4	TGTGCCAGCAGCAAAGGAGGGTACCACCGGGACAGGGTTTGGTTTACTAATGAAAAACTGTTTTTT	CASSKGGYHRDRVWFTNEKLFF
TRBV7-4	.	TRBD2	TRBJ2-1	TGTGCCAGCAGCTATAGCGGGTTGGGGAGTGAGCAGTTCTTC	CASSYSGLGSEQFF
TRBV6-6	.	.	TRBJ1-5	TGTGCCAGCACGCTATACGGGGGCAATCAGCCCCAGCATTTT	CASTLYGGNQPQHF
TRBV4-2	few	.	TRBJ2-1	TGTGCCAGCAGCCAAGGACTAAACTCCTACAATGAGCAGTTCTTC	CASSQGLNSYNEQFF
TRBV6-6	.	.	TRBJ2-7	TGTGCCAGCAGTTACTCGACGGTGGGGATCCACGAGCAGTACTTC	CASSYSTVGIHEQYF
TRBV7-3	.	TRBD1	TRBJ2-1	TGTGCCAGCAGCCGATACAGGGGGCAATACAATGAGCAGTTCTTC	CASSRYRGQYNEQFF
TRBV7-8	once	.	TRBJ2-7	TGTGCCAGCAGTGCCCCAGGGGAATCCTACGAGCAGTACTTC	CASSAPGESYEQYF
TRBV6-5	.	TRBD1	TRBJ2-1	TGTGCCAGCAGTTACTCGGACAGGGGCAATGAGCAGTTCTTC	CASSYSDRGNEQFF
TRBV5-1	once	.	TRBJ2-5	TGCGCCAGCAGCTTATGGCGGGACCAAGAGACCCAGTACTTC	CASSLWRDQETQYF
TRBV27	.	TRBD1	TRBJ2-7	TGTGCCAGCAGTTTAGGTGCAGGGGGCGACGAGCAGTACTTC	CASSLGAGGDEQYF
TRBV4-3	.	TRBD2	TRBJ2-1	TGCGCCAGCAGCCAATCAAGCGGGGAAAACTCCTACAATGAGCAGTTCTTC	CASSQSSGENSYNEQFF
TRBV5-1	.	.	TRBJ2-2	TGCGCCAGCAGCTTGGTGTATGAGACCGGGGAGCTGTTTTTT	CASSLVYETGELFF
TRBV4-2	.	.	TRBJ1-2	TGTGCCAGCAGCCAAGGAAACTATGGCTACACCTTC	CASSQGNYGYTF
TRBV29-1	.	.	TRBJ2-7	TGCAGCGTTCTTGGGACCGAGCCTTACTCCTACGAGCAGTACTTC	CSVLGTEPYSYEQYF
TRBV5-6	.	.	TRBJ1-1	TGTGCCAGCAGCTTGGGGACTGAAGCTTTCTTT	CASSLGTEAFF
TRBV13	.	.	TRBJ2-3	TGTGCCAGCACCTCACTAGCCGGCGCCCTCACAGATACGCAGTATTTT	CASTSLAGALTDTQYF
TRBV7-3	.	TRBD2	TRBJ2-3	TGTGCCAGCAGCAGACTAGCGGGGGGTAGCACAGATACGCAGTATTTT	CASSRLAGGSTDTQYF
TRBV4-1	.	TRBD2	TRBJ2-1	TGCGCCAGCAGCCTTACTAGCGGGATCACCAATGAGCAGTTCTTC	CASSLTSGITNEQFF
TRBV19	once	TRBD1	TRBJ1-1	TGTGCCAGTAGTATCCCGACAGGGGCCAGGCGGGGAACTGAAGCTTTCTTT	CASSIPTGARRGTEAFF
TRBV6-1	.	TRBD2	TRBJ2-7	TGTGCCAGCAGTGAAGATCTGGGGGGGGGCTCCTACGAGCAGTACTTC	CASSEDLGGGSYEQYF
TRBV7-9	.	TRBD2	TRBJ2-7	TGTGCCAGCAGCGCAGAGGCGGGGGTACCTGGAGAGCAGTACTTC	CASSAEAGVPGEQYF
TRBV6-4	.	TRBD1	TRBJ1-4	TGTGCCAGCAGTGACGGGACAGGGGAAGAAAAACTGTTTTTT	CASSDGTGEEKLFF
TRBV5-1	once	TRBD2	TRBJ2-7	TGCGCCAGCACCAAAGCGGGAGGGCCTAGGTACGAGCAGTACTTC	CASTKAGGPRYEQYF
TRBV30	few	.	TRBJ2-6	TGTGCCTGGAGTGTCTTGGACACTGGGGCCAACGTCCTGACTTTC	CAWSVLDTGANVLTF
TRBV5-6	few	.	TRBJ1-6	TGTGCCAGCAGCCAAGGCCCGGCCCCCCTCCACTTT	CASSQGPAPLHF
TRBV28	.	.	TRBJ2-2	TGTGCCAGCAGTGACCGCAATCTAGGAGACGTCGACACCGGGGAGCTGTTTTTT	CASSDRNLGDVDTGELFF
TRBV4-1	.	.	TRBJ1-1	TGCGCCAGCAGCCAGGGCCTCAGGGGCGACACTGAAGCTTTCTTT	CASSQGLRGDTEAFF
TRBV12-5	.	.	TRBJ1-6	TGTGCTAGTGGTTTTTATTCGGCCGCTGGATCACCCCTCCACTTT	CASGFYSAAGSPLHF
TRBV2	.	.	TRBJ1-2	TGTGCCAGCAGTGAAGCGCGAGGTGGAGGGTACGGCTACACCTTC	CASSEARGGGYGYTF
TRBV2	.	.	TRBJ2-3	TGTGCCAGCAGTCAGGCGGAGTCCTACACAGATACGCAGTATTTT	CASSQAESYTDTQYF
TRBV7-9	.	.	TRBJ2-7	TGTGCCAGCAGCCCAGGGTACGAGCAGTACTTC	CASSPGYEQYF
TRBV5-6	.	.	TRBJ1-1	TGTGCCAGCAGTTATCCCCGGGACATCATAACGGAAGGAGCTGAAGCTTTCTTT	CASSYPRDIITEGAEAFF
TRBV6-5	many	TRBD1	TRBJ1-4	TGTGCCAGCAGACAGGGGCTAGCAACTAATGAAAAACTGTTTTTT	CASRQGLATNEKLFF